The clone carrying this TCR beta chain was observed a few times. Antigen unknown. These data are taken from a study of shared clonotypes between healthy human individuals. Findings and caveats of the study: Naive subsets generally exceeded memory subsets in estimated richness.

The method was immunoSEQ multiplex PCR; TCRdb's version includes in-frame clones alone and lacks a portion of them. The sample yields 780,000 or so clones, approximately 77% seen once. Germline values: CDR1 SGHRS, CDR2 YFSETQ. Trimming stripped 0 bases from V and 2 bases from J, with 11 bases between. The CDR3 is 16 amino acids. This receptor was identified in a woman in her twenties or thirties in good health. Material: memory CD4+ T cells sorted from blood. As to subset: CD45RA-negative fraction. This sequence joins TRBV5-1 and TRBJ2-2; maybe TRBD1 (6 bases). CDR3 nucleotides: TGCGCCAGCAGCTTGGCTGGGGACATAAACACCGGGGAGCTGTTTTTT. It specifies CASSLAGDINTGELFF. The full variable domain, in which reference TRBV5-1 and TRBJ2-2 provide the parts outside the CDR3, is KAGVTQTPRYLIKTRGQQVTLSCSPISGHRSVSWYQQTPGQGLQFLFEYFSETQRNKGNFPGRFSGRQFSNSRSEMNVSTLELGDSALYLCASSLAGDINTGELFFGEGSRLTVL.